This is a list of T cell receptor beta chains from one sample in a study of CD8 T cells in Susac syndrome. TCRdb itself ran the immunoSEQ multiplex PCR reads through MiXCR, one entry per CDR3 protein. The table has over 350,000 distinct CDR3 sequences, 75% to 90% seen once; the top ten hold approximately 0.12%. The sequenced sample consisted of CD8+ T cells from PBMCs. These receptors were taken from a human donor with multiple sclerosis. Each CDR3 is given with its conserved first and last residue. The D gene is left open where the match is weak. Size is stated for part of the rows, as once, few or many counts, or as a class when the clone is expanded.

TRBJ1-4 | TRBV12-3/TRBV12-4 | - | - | CASSLEGQGDEKLFF | TGTGCCAGCAGTTTAGAAGGGCAAGGAGATGAAAAACTGTTTTTT
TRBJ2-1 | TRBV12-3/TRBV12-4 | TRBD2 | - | CASSLSGGAMYEQFF | TGTGCCAGCAGTTTAAGCGGGGGGGCTATGTATGAGCAGTTCTTC
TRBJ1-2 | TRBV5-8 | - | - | CASSLEQGFYGYTF | TGTGCCAGCAGCTTGGAACAGGGTTTCTATGGCTACACCTTC
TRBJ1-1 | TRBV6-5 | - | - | CASSAGRVNTEAFF | TGTGCCAGCAGTGCCGGACGGGTGAACACTGAAGCTTTCTTT
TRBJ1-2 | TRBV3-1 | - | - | CASSQGFMSYTF | TGTGCCAGCAGCCAAGGGTTTATGTCCTACACCTTC
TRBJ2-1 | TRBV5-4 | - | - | CASSPPGGANEQFF | TGTGCCAGCAGCCCGCCCGGGGGCGCCAATGAGCAGTTCTTC
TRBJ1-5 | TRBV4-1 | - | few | CASSPGPPNQPQHF | TGCGCCAGCAGCCCGGGGCCGCCGAATCAGCCCCAGCATTTT
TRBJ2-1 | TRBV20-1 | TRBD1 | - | CSAPGDRGYYNEQFF | TGCAGTGCACCGGGGGACAGGGGGTACTACAATGAGCAGTTCTTC
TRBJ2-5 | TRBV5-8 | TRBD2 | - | CASSPGTSGEETQYF | TGTGCCAGCAGCCCCGGGACTAGCGGAGAAGAGACCCAGTACTTC
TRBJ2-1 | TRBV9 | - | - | CASSVEDSSYNEQFF | TGTGCCAGCAGCGTAGAGGACTCCTCCTACAATGAGCAGTTCTTC
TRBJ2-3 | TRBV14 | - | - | CASSPGRATDTQYF | TGTGCCAGCAGCCCCGGACGGGCCACAGATACGCAGTATTTT
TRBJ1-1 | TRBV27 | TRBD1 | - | CASSLSGQGRMNTEAFF | TGTGCCAGCAGTTTATCCGGACAGGGGCGGATGAACACTGAAGCTTTCTTT
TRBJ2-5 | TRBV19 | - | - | CASSTENQETQYF | TGTGCCAGTAGTACAGAAAACCAAGAGACCCAGTACTTC
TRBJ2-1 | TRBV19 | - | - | CASISSYNEQFF | TGTGCCAGTATTTCTTCCTACAATGAGCAGTTCTTC
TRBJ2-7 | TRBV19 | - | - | CASSTSPVREASSYEQYF | TGTGCCAGTAGTACCAGTCCGGTGAGGGAAGCATCTTCCTACGAGCAGTACTTC
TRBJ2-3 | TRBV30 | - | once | CAWSVMRETNTDTQYF | TGTGCCTGGAGTGTAATGAGGGAGACTAATACAGATACGCAGTATTTT
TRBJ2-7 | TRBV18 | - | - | CASSPETGEQYF | TGTGCCAGCTCACCGGAGACTGGCGAGCAGTACTTC
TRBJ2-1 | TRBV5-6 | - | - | CASSFSPGGGSSYNEQFF | TGTGCCAGCAGCTTTTCCCCTGGAGGGGGGAGCTCCTACAATGAGCAGTTCTTC
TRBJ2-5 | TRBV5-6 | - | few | CASSLVGGETQYF | TGTGCCAGCAGTTTAGTCGGGGGAGAGACCCAGTACTTC
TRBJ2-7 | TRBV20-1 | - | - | CSARLWDSSSYEQYF | TGCAGTGCTCGCCTTTGGGACTCCAGCTCCTACGAGCAGTACTTC
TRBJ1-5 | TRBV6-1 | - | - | CASGGPRGNQPQHF | TGTGCCAGCGGGGGCCCCAGGGGCAATCAGCCCCAGCATTTT
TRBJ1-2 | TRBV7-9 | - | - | CASSLLGESGDGYTF | TGTGCCAGCAGCTTGCTCGGGGAATCCGGCGATGGCTACACCTTC
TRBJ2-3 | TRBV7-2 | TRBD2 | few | CASSRLAGQADTQYF | TGTGCCAGCAGCCGACTAGCGGGGCAGGCAGATACGCAGTATTTT
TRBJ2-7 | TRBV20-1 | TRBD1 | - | CSARTGERPLEQYF | TGCAGTGCCAGGACAGGCGAACGGCCTCTAGAGCAGTACTTC
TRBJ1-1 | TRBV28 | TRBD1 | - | CASSLQGGGIYTEAFF | TGTGCCAGCAGTTTACAGGGGGGGGGTATTTACACTGAAGCTTTCTTT
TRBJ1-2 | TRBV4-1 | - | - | CASSQVEGINYGYTF | TGCGCCAGCAGCCAAGTTGAGGGGATAAACTATGGCTACACCTTC
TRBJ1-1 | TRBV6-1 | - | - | CASSSLEAFF | TGTGCCAGCAGTTCCCTTGAAGCTTTCTTT
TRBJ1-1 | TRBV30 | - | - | CAWSVLWTDTEAFF | TGTGCCTGGAGTGTACTCTGGACTGACACTGAAGCTTTCTTT
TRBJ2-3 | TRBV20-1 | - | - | CSARGLVATTDTQYF | TGCAGTGCTAGAGGGTTGGTGGCGACCACAGATACGCAGTATTTT
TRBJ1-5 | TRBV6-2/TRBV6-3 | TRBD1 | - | CASRIDRGQPQHF | TGTGCCAGCAGGATCGACAGGGGCCAGCCCCAGCATTTT
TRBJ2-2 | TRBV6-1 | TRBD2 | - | CASSPLAGGPTGELFF | TGTGCCAGCAGCCCACTAGCGGGAGGGCCCACCGGGGAGCTGTTTTTT
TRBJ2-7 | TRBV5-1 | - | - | CASSPEPATRYEQYF | TGCGCCAGCAGCCCGGAACCAGCGACAAGATACGAGCAGTACTTC
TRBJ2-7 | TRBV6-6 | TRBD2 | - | CAGGSSYEQYF | TGTGCGGGGGGGAGCTCCTACGAGCAGTACTTC
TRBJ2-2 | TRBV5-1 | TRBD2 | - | CASSYGLAGVSGELFF | TGCGCCAGCAGCTACGGACTAGCGGGAGTTAGCGGGGAGCTGTTTTTT
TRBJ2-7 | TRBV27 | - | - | CASSLLDRGEQYF | TGTGCCAGCAGTTTATTGGATCGAGGCGAGCAGTACTTC
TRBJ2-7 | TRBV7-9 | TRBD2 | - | CASSLVTSGRVGRYEQYF | TGTGCCAGCAGCTTAGTGACTAGCGGGAGAGTAGGTCGCTACGAGCAGTACTTC
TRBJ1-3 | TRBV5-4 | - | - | CASSFYRDQNTIYF | TGTGCCAGCAGCTTCTACCGGGACCAAAACACCATATATTTT
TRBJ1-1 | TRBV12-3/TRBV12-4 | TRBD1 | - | CASSPTTGLVTEAFF | TGTGCCAGCAGTCCGACGACAGGGTTAGTGACTGAAGCTTTCTTT
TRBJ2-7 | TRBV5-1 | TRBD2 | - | CASSQSSGSYINYEQYF | TGCGCCAGCAGTCAGTCTAGCGGGAGTTACATTAACTACGAGCAGTACTTC
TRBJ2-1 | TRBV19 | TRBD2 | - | CASSTTSGGDNEQFF | TGTGCCAGTAGTACAACTAGCGGGGGGGACAATGAGCAGTTCTTC
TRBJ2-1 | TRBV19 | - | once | CASTTSALGEQFF | TGTGCCAGTACCACTAGTGCCCTAGGGGAGCAGTTCTTC
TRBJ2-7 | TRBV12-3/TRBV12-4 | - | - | CASSFQLYEQYF | TGTGCCAGCAGTTTTCAGTTATACGAGCAGTACTTC
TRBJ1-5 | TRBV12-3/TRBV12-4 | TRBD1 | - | CASRTGTGWSNQPQHF | TGTGCCAGCAGGACAGGGACAGGGTGGAGCAATCAGCCCCAGCATTTT
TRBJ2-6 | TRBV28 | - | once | CASSLLLGTPSGANVLTF | TGTGCCAGCAGTTTATTATTGGGGACACCATCTGGGGCCAACGTCCTGACTTTC
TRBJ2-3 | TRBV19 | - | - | CASSHCRETTDTQYF | TGTGCCAGTAGCCACTGCAGGGAAACCACAGATACGCAGTATTTT
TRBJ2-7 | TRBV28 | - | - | CASSPPPAGGLSYEQYF | TGTGCCAGCAGTCCACCCCCCGCCGGGGGGCTCTCCTACGAGCAGTACTTC